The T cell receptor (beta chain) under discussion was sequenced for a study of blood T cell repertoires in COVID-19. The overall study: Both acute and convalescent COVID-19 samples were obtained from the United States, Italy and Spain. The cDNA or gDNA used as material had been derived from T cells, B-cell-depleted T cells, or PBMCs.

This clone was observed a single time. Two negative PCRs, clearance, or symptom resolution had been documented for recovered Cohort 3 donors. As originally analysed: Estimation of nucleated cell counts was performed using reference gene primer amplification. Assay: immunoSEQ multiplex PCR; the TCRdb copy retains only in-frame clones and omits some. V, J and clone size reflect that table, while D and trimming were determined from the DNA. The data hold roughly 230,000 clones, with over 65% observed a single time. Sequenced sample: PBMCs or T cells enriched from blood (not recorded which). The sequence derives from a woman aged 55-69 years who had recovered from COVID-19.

CDR3: CASSLGAGNYGYTF. The CDR3 DNA is TGTGCCAGCAGTTTAGGGGCAGGGAACTATGGCTACACCTTC. The rearrangement uses TRBV27 and TRBJ1-2; D possibly corresponds to TRBD1 (5 bases). The V gene's germline CDR1 is MNHEY and CDR2 SMNVEV (reference sequence). The V gene lost 2 bases and the J gene lost 2 bases, with 9 bases spanning the gap. This CDR3 is built from 14 residues.